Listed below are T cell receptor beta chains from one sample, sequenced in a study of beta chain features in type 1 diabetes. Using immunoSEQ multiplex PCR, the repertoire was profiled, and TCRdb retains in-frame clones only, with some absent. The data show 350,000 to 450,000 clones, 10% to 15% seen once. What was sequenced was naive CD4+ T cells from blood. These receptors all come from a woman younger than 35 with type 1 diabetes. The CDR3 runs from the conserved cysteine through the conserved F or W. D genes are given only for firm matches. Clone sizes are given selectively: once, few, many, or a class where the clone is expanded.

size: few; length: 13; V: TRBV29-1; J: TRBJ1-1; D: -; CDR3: CSVYKQMNTEAFF; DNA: TGCAGCGTTTATAAACAGATGAACACTGAAGCTTTCTTT
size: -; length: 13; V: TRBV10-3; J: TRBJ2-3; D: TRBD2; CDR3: CASAAGGTDTQYF; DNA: TGTGCCTCAGCAGCGGGAGGTACAGATACGCAGTATTTT
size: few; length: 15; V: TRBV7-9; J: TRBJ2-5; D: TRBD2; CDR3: CASSLLLAEKETQYF; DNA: TGTGCCAGCAGCTTGCTACTAGCGGAAAAAGAGACCCAGTACTTC
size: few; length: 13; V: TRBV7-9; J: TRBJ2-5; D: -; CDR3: CASSRGGQETQYF; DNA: TGTGCCAGCAGCCGCGGAGGACAAGAGACCCAGTACTTC
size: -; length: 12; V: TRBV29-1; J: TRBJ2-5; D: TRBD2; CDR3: CSAESGDETQYF; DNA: TGCAGCGCCGAGAGCGGGGACGAGACCCAGTACTTC
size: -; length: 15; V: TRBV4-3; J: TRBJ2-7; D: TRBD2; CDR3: CASSQAASGMYEQYF; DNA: TGCGCCAGCAGCCAAGCGGCAAGCGGGATGTACGAGCAGTACTTC
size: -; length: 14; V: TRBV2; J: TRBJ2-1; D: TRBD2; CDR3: CAKEAGSSYNEQFF; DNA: TGTGCCAAAGAAGCGGGAAGCTCCTACAATGAGCAGTTCTTC
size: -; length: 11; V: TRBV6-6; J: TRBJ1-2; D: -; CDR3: CASSKGDGYTF; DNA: TGTGCCAGCAGTAAAGGGGATGGCTACACCTTC
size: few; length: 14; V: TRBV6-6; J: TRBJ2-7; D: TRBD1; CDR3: CASSSQGQEYEQYF; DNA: TGTGCCAGCAGTTCACAGGGACAGGAATACGAGCAGTACTTC
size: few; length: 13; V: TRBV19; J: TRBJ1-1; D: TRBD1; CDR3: CASSEDRDTEAFF; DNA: TGTGCCAGTAGCGAGGACAGGGACACTGAAGCTTTCTTT
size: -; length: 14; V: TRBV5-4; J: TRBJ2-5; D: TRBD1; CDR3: CASSLGTGGVTQYF; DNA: TGTGCCAGCAGCCTAGGGACAGGGGGCGTGACCCAGTACTTC
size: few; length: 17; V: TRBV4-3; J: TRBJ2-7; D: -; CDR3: CASSQGTGSRASYEQYF; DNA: TGCGCCAGCAGCCAAGGAACAGGGTCTAGAGCTTCCTACGAGCAGTACTTC
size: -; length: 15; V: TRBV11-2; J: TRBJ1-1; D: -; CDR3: CASSLVGDTVTEAFF; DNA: TGTGCCAGCAGCTTAGTGGGGGACACGGTCACTGAAGCTTTCTTT